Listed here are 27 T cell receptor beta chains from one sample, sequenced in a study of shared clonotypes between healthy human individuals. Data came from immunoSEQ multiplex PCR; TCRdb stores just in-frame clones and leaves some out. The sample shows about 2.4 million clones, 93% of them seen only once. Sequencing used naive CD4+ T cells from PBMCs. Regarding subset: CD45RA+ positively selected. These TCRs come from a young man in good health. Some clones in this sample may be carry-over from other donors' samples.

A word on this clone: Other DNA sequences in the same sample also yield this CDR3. The CDR3 loop is CASRRTSGNTGELFF. DNA for the CDR3: TGTGCCAGCAGGAGAACTAGCGGGAACACCGGGGAGCTGTTTTTT. The chain combines TRBV7-3 with TRBJ2-2; 8 nucleotides agree with TRBD2. The trim removed 6 bases at V and 1 base at J, leaving 4 bases unmatched. There are 15 residues in the CDR3. CDR1 and CDR2 (germline): SGHTA, FQGTGA. Using reference TRBV7-3 and TRBJ2-2 for the parts outside the CDR3, the full variable domain is GAGVSQTPSNKVTEKGKYVELRCDPISGHTALYWYRQSLGQGPEFLIYFQGTGAADDSGLPNDRFFAVRPEGSVSTLKIQRTERGDSAVYLCASRRTSGNTGELFFGEGSRLTVL.

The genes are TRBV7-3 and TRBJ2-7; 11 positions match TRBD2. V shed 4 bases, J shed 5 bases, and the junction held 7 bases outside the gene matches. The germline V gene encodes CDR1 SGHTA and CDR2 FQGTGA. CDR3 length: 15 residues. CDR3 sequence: CASSCIAGGPNEQYF. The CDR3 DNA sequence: TGTGCCAGCAGCTGTATAGCGGGAGGGCCCAACGAGCAGTACTTC.

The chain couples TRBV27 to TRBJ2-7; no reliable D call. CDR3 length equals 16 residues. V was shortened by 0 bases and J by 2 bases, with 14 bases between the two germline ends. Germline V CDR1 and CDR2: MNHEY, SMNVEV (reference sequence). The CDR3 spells CASSLSSKAHPYEQYF. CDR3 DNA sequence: TGTGCCAGCAGTTTATCTTCAAAGGCCCATCCCTACGAGCAGTACTTC.

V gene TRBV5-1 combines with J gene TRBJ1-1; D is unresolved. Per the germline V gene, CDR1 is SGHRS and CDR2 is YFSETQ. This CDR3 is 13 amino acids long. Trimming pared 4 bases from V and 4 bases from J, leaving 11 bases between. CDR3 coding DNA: TGCGCCAGCAGCCTCGGGTTGAGCACTGAAGCTTTCTTT. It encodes CASSLGLSTEAFF.

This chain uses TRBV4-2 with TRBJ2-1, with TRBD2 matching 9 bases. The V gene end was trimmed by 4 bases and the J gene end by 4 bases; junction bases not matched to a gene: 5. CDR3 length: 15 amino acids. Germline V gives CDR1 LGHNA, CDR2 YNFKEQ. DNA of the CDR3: TGTGCCAGCAGCCCCCGACTAGCGGTATACAATGAGCAGTTCTTC. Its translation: CASSPRLAVYNEQFF.

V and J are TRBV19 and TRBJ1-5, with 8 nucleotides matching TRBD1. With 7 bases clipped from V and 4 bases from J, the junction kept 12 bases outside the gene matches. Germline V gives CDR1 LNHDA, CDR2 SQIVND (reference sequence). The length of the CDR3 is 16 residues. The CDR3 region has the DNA TGTGCCAGTAACAGAGACAGGGGAGGAATTAATCAGCCCCAGCATTTT. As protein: CASNRDRGGINQPQHF.

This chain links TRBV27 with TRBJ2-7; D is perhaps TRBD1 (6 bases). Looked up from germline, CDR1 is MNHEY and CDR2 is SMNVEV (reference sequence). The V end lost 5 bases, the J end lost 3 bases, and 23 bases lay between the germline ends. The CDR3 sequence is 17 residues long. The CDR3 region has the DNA TGTGCCAGCAGTGCCCGATCCAGGGGCTTGGGGAACTACGAGCAGTACTTC. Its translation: CASSARSRGLGNYEQYF.

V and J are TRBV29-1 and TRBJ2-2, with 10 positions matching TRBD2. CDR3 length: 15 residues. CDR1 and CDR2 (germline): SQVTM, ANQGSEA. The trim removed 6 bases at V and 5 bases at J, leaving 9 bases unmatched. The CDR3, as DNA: TGCAGCGTCGCGAACCTAGCGGGAGTTACCGGGGAGCTGTTTTTT. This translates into CSVANLAGVTGELFF.

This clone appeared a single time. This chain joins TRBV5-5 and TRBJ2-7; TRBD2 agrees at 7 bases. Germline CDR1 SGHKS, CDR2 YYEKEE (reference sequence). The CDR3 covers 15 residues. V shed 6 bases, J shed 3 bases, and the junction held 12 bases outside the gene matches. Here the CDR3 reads CASTLAASEFYEQYF. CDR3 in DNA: TGTGCCAGCACCCTAGCGGCTAGCGAGTTCTACGAGCAGTACTTC.

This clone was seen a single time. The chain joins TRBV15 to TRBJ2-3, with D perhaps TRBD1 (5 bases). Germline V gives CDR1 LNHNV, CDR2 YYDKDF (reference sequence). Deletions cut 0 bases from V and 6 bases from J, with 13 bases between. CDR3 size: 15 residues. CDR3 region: CATSREQQVVDTQYF. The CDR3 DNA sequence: TGTGCCACCAGCAGAGAACAACAGGTGGTGGATACGCAGTATTTT. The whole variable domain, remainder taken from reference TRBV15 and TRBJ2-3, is DAMVIQNPRYQVTQFGKPVTLSCSQTLNHNVMYWYQQKSSQAPKLLFHYYDKDFNNEADTPDNFQSRRPNTSFCFLDIRSPGLGDTAMYLCATSREQQVVDTQYFGPGTRLTVL.

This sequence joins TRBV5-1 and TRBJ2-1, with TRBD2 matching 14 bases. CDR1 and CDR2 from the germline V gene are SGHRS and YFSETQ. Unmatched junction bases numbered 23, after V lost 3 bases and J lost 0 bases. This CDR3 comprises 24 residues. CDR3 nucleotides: TGCGCCAGCAGCTGGCCTAGGGACATCCCGGGACTAGCGGGAGCACGGAGCTCCTACAATGAGCAGTTCTTC. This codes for CASSWPRDIPGLAGARSSYNEQFF.

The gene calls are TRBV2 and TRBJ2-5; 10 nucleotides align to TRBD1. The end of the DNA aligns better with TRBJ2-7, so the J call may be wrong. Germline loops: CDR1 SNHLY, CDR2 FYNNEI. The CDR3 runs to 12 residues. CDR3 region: CASSGTGGEQYF. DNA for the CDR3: TGTGCCAGCAGTGGGACAGGGGGCGAGCAGTACTTC.

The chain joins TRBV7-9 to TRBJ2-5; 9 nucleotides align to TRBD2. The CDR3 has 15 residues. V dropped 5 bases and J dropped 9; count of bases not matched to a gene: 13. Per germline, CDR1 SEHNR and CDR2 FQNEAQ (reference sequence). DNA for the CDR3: TGTGCCAGCAGCCAAACCCCTAGCGGGGAGGGGGCCCAGTACTTC. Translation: CASSQTPSGEGAQYF.

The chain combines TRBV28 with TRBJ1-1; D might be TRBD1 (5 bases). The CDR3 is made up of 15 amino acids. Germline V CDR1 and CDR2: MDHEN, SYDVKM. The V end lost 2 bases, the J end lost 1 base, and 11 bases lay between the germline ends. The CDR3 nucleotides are TGTGCCAGCAGTTTAGGGTCGACAGAGAACACTGAAGCTTTCTTT. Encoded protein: CASSLGSTENTEAFF.

CDR3 amino acids: CASRGWRGREDEKLFF. CDR3 coding DNA: TGTGCCAGTAGAGGATGGAGGGGCCGCGAGGATGAAAAACTGTTTTTT. The V call is TRBV19, the J call TRBJ1-4; D possibly corresponds to TRBD1 (5 bases). This CDR3 is built from 16 residues. V lost 6 bases and J lost 6, with 20 bases in between. Germline values: CDR1 LNHDA, CDR2 SQIVND (reference sequence).

The CDR3 here is CASSLGLEAQYF. Written as DNA, the CDR3 is TGTGCCAGCAGCTTGGGACTAGAGGCGCAGTATTTT. This chain uses TRBV7-2 with TRBJ2-3; 8 nucleotides line up with TRBD2. The V gene's germline CDR1 is SGHTA and CDR2 FQGNSA. V shed 3 bases and J 10 bases; nucleotides not matched to a gene: 3. The length of the CDR3 is 12 residues.

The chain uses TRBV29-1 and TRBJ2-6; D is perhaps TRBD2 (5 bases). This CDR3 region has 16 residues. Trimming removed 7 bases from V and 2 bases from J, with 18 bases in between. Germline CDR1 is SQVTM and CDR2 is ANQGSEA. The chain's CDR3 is CSATSGVQAGANVLTF. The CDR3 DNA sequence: TGCAGCGCCACCTCCGGGGTTCAGGCTGGGGCCAACGTCCTGACTTTC.

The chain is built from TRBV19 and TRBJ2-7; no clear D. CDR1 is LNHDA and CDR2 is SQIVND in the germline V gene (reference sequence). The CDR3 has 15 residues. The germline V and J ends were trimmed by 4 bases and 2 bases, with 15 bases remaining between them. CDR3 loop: CASSTARAPTYEQYF. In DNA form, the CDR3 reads TGTGCCAGTAGTACCGCTAGGGCTCCCACCTACGAGCAGTACTTC.

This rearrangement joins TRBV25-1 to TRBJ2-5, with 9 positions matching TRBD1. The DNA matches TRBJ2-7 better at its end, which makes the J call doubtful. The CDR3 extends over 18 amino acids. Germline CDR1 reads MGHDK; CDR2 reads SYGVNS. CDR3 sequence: CASSESRWGQGLTYEQYF. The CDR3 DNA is TGTGCCAGCAGTGAATCCCGCTGGGGACAGGGTCTTACCTACGAGCAGTACTTC.

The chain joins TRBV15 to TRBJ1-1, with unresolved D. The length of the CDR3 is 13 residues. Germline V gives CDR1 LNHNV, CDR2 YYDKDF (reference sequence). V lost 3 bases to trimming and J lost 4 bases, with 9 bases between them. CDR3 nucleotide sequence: TGTGCCACCAGCAGCGGCCTCCCCACTGAAGCTTTCTTT. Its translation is CATSSGLPTEAFF.

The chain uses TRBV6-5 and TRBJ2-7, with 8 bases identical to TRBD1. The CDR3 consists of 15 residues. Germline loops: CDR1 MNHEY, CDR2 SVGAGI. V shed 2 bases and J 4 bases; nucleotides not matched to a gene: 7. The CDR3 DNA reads TGTGCCAGCAGTTACATTGGGACAGGCGGATACGAGCAGTACTTC. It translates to CASSYIGTGGYEQYF.

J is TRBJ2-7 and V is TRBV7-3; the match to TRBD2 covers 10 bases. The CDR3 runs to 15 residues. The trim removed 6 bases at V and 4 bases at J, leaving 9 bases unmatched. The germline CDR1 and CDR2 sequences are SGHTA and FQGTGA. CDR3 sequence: CASSQLAGLYYEQYF. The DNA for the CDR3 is TGTGCCAGCAGTCAACTAGCGGGACTTTATTACGAGCAGTACTTC.

CDR3 in DNA: TGTGCCAGCAGCTCCATCCGCAGCCCCCCCTACAATGAGCAGTTCTTC. It encodes CASSSIRSPPYNEQFF. The chain joins TRBV2 to TRBJ2-1; the D is unclear. The CDR3 loop spans 16 amino acids. CDR1 SNHLY and CDR2 FYNNEI come from the germline V gene. Trimming cost V 6 bases and J 2 bases, with 17 bases left between them.

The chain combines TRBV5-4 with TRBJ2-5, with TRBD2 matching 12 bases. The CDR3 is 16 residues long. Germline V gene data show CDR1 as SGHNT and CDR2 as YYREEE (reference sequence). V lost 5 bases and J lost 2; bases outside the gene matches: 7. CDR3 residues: CASRYGLAGFQETQYF. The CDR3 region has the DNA TGTGCCAGCAGATACGGACTAGCGGGATTTCAAGAGACCCAGTACTTC.

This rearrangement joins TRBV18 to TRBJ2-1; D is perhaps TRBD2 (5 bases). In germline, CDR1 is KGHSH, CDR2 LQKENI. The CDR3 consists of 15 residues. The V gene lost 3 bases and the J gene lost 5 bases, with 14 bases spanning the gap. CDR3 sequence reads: CASSPGSPQDNEQFF. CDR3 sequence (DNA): TGTGCCAGCTCACCGGGGAGCCCCCAAGACAATGAGCAGTTCTTC.

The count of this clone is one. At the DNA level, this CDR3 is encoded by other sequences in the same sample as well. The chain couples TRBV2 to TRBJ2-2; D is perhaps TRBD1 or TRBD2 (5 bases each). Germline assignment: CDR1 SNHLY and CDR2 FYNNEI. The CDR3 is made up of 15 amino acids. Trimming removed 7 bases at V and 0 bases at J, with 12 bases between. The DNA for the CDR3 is TGTGCCAGCACAGGGACCTCCGCGAACACCGGGGAGCTGTTTTTT. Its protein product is CASTGTSANTGELFF.

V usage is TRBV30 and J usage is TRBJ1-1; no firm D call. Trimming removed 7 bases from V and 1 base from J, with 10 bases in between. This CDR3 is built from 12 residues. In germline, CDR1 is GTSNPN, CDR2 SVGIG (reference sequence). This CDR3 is CASHPGNTEAFF. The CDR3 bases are TGTGCCTCCCACCCCGGGAACACTGAAGCTTTCTTT.